This T cell receptor (beta chain) was found in a study of radiotherapy plus CTLA-4 blockade in lung cancer. Whole-study context: Disease control reached 30% to 35%, with objective responses in over 15%. Study results and limitations: Some TCR clones had been derived from tumors. These clones expanded in peripheral blood after radiotherapy plus ipilimumab. Early blood T cell clone changes and increased post-radiation serum interferon-beta were reportedly the strongest response predictors.

This clone is classed as medium-sized. Its antigen is currently unknown. Here immunoSEQ multiplex PCR was the method, and the copy in TCRdb shows in-frame clones only, minus some. The table shows tens of thousands of clones, with approximately 84% occurring only once. V lost 4 bases and J lost 6; bases outside the gene matches: 3. Germline assignment: CDR1 MDHEN and CDR2 SYDVKM. The CDR3 runs 12 residues. The J gene is TRBJ2-7, the V gene TRBV28, with 7 bases fitting TRBD2. The sequence was collected from a human donor with non-small cell lung cancer whose response to radiotherapy plus ipilimumab could not be evaluated. The sample in question was peripheral blood, obtained from a patient treated with radiotherapy plus ipilimumab. This chain's CDR3 is CASSSLAGEQYF. CDR3 in DNA: TGTGCCAGCAGTTCGTTAGCGGGCGAGCAGTACTTC.